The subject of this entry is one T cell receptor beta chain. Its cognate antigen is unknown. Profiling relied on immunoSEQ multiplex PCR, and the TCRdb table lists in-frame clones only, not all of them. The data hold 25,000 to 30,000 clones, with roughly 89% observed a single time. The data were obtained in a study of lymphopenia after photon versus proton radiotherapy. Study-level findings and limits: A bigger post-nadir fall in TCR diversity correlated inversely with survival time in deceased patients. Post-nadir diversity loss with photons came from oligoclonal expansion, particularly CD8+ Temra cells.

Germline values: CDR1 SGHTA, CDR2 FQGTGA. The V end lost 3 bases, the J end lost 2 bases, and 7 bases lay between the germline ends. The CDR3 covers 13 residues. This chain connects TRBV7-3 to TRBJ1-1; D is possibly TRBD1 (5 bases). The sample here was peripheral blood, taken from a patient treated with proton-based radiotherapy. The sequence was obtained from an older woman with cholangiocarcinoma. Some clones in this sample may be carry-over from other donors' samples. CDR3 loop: CASSFQGNTEAFF. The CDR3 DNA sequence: TGTGCCAGCAGCTTTCAGGGTAACACTGAAGCTTTCTTT.